The T cell receptor beta chain under discussion was sequenced for a study of cytomegalovirus exposure and HLA in healthy donors. Findings and limits, study-wide: It was reportedly the case that the classifier diagnosed cytomegalovirus status with high specificity and sensitivity. It was approximately 150 TCR beta chains that were listed as cytomegalovirus-associated.

PCR employed 60 Vbeta and 13 Jbeta primers. Produced via immunoSEQ multiplex PCR; TCRdb's table is partial and in-frame only. Among over 130,000 clones listed, 75% to 80% were seen once. Comments on this clone: Its antigen is currently unknown.

With 6 bases clipped from V and 4 bases from J, the junction kept 10 bases outside the gene matches. Germline CDR1 and CDR2: KGHSH and LQKENI. CDR3 length equals 15 residues. This chain uses TRBV18 with TRBJ2-7; 9 bases map to TRBD1. Sequencing was performed on PBMCs. The receptor comes from a woman aged 40 to 50 in good health and CMV-seropositive. In nucleotides, the CDR3 is TGTGCCAGCTCCCCGGGGACAGGGTCCGAGTACGAGCAGTACTTC. This sequence encodes CASSPGTGSEYEQYF.